This T cell receptor beta chain emerged from a study of shared clonotypes between healthy human individuals. V gave up 3 bases and J gave up 1 base, with 10 bases separating them. The CDR3 has 15 residues. Germline V gene data show CDR1 as MDHEN and CDR2 as SYDVKM. Only CD45RO-negative cells positively selected for CCR7 counted as naive CD8 cells, so terminally differentiated effector memory CD45RA+ cells were excluded. Study-level results: Specimens sampled were limited to blood, with tissue repertoires likely differing. Non-shared clonotypes showed lower generation probabilities than clonotypes common to all four donors.

Using approximately 200 ng DNA, 30,000 or so T cell genomes, the sorted-subset replicate PCRs were run. As handled by the study authors: From ImmunoSEQ came sequences covering only the junction and carrying no quality scores, so filtering differed. The table came from immunoSEQ multiplex PCR; TCRdb's copy has only in-frame clones and leaves some out. The V and J calls and the clone size are those of that table, but D and trimming were determined from the DNA. Of about 2.1 million clones in the sample, over 85% were seen once. Of note for this clone: The antigen is undetermined.

The sequencing sample was made of naive CD8+ T cells from PBMCs. The TCR was taken from a man aged 18 to 29 in good health. Some clones in this sample may be carry-over from other donors' samples. This chain connects TRBV28 to TRBJ1-5; D is uncertain. The CDR3, as DNA: TGTGCCAGCAGTTTTTGGGGATCCAGCAATCAGCCCCAGCATTTT. Its translation is CASSFWGSSNQPQHF. Together with reference TRBV28 and TRBJ1-5, the CDR3 gives the full variable domain: DVKVTQSSRYLVKRTGEKVFLECVQDMDHENMFWYRQDPGLGLRLIYFSYDVKMKEKGDIPEGYSVSREKKERFSLILESASTNQTSMYLCASSFWGSSNQPQHFGDGTRLSIL.